Sequencing of this T cell receptor beta chain was carried out in a study of T-cell memory formation after mild COVID-19. The CDR3 runs to 14 residues. The germline V and J ends were trimmed by 3 bases and 4 bases, with 13 bases remaining between them. TCRdb analysed the 5' RACE reads with MiXCR anew, one entry per CDR3 protein. The repertoire holds 90,000 to 130,000 distinct CDR3 sequences, with roughly a sixth as singletons. Sequencing input: PBMCs or a T cell subset sorted from them (not recorded which). The receptor comes from a man between 18 and 29 years old who had mild COVID-19 (a few samples of this study predate the infection). Cell type and time point are not known. The J gene is TRBJ2-7, the V gene TRBV12-3 or TRBV12-4; tentatively, D is TRBD1 or TRBD2 (6 bases each). CDR3 sequence: CASSFGRGEYEQYF. The CDR3 DNA reads as TGTGCCAGCAGTTTTGGAAGGGGGGAATACGAGCAGTACTTC.